A selection of T cell receptor beta chains follows, all from one sample in a study of brain metastases from non-small cell lung cancer. Profiling relied on immunoSEQ multiplex PCR, and the TCRdb table lists in-frame clones only, not all of them. The sample lists around 1,800 clones, 75% to 90% seen once, with approximately 3% in the top ten. What was sequenced was tissue from a brain metastasis. Receptors were obtained from a donor at least 40 years old with non-small cell lung cancer. CDR3s include the opening cysteine and the closing phenylalanine or tryptophan. A D gene is named only where the DNA matches it firmly. Clone size, where shown, is once, few, many, or a class for clones that have expanded.

clone_size	v_call	j_call	d_call	cdr3_aa	cdr3_nt
once	TRBV28	TRBJ2-5	TRBD2	CASSSSSGGRETQYF	TGTGCCAGCAGTTCTTCTAGCGGGGGGAGGGAGACCCAGTACTTC
few	TRBV6-5	TRBJ2-2	.	CASRERWGTGELFF	TGTGCCAGCAGAGAGAGATGGGGCACCGGGGAGCTGTTTTTT
.	TRBV20-1	TRBJ1-1	.	CSARRNTEAFF	TGCAGTGCTAGACGAAACACTGAAGCTTTCTTT
.	TRBV18	TRBJ1-5	.	CASSPPNQPQHF	TGTGCCAGCTCACCACCCAATCAGCCCCAGCATTTT
.	TRBV9	TRBJ2-3	TRBD2	CVSSVTPGLKYDTQYF	TGTGTCAGCAGCGTTACACCGGGACTAAAGTACGATACGCAGTATTTT
.	TRBV7-8	TRBJ2-7	.	CASSLGTPAGSYEQYF	TGTGCCAGCAGCTTAGGGACGCCGGCCGGCTCCTATGAGCAGTACTTC
.	TRBV28	TRBJ2-1	.	CASSEPSGSGYNEQFF	TGTGCCAGCAGTGAGCCCTCAGGGTCCGGCTACAATGAGCAGTTCTTC
.	TRBV12-5	TRBJ2-4	TRBD2	CASGLGLAGGSKNIQYF	TGTGCTAGTGGTTTGGGACTAGCGGGGGGTTCCAAAAACATTCAGTACTTC
.	TRBV24-1	TRBJ2-1	.	CATSDGLRVGDNEQFF	TGTGCCACCAGTGATGGGTTGAGAGTAGGAGACAATGAGCAGTTCTTC
.	TRBV5-4	TRBJ2-5	.	CASIGEGETQYF	TGTGCCAGCATTGGGGAAGGAGAGACCCAGTACTTC
few	TRBV30	TRBJ2-2	.	CAWSAAGWKSPTGELFF	TGTGCCTGGAGTGCGGCAGGGTGGAAGAGCCCCACCGGGGAGCTGTTTTTT
.	TRBV30	TRBJ1-2	.	CAWKNYGYTF	TGTGCCTGGAAGAACTATGGCTACACCTTC
.	TRBV19	TRBJ2-2	.	CASGTGTGELFF	TGTGCCAGTGGGACCGGGACCGGGGAGCTGTTTTTT
.	TRBV6-6	TRBJ2-7	TRBD2	CASSRNLLAGHSYEQYF	TGTGCCAGCAGTCGAAACCTTCTAGCGGGGCATTCCTACGAGCAGTACTTC
.	TRBV7-2	TRBJ1-3	.	CASSLSSGTGNTIYF	TGTGCCAGCAGCTTATCATCCGGAACCGGAAACACCATATATTTT
.	TRBV6-1	TRBJ1-4	.	CASSEALATSEEKLFF	TGTGCCAGCAGTGAAGCGCTAGCGACCTCGGAGGAAAAACTGTTTTTT
.	TRBV3-1/TRBV3-2	TRBJ2-2	TRBD2	CASSQGTSVNTGELFF	TGTGCCAGCAGCCAAGGGACTAGCGTCAACACCGGGGAGCTGTTTTTT
.	TRBV18	TRBJ2-7	TRBD2	CASSILAGAPRISYEQYF	TGTGCCAGCTCAATTCTAGCGGGGGCCCCGAGAATCTCCTACGAGCAGTACTTC
few	TRBV19	TRBJ1-5	.	CASSIDGRVSNQPQHF	TGTGCCAGTAGTATAGACGGAAGGGTTAGCAATCAGCCCCAGCATTTT
.	TRBV6-2/TRBV6-3	TRBJ1-2	TRBD1	CASSYPRDRGRELHGYTF	TGTGCCAGCAGTTACCCCCGGGACAGGGGTCGCGAACTCCATGGCTACACCTTC
.	TRBV20-1	TRBJ2-5	.	CSALAGETQYF	TGCAGTGCCTTAGCTGGGGAGACCCAGTACTTC
.	TRBV7-6	TRBJ1-1	TRBD1	CASSQGQGWTEAFF	TGTGCCAGCAGCCAGGGACAGGGGTGGACTGAAGCTTTCTTT
.	TRBV6-2/TRBV6-3	TRBJ2-7	TRBD2	CASSLAGPGEQYF	TGTGCCAGCAGTTTAGCGGGTCCAGGCGAGCAGTACTTC
.	TRBV28	TRBJ1-5	.	CASSFSPASNQPQHF	TGTGCCAGCAGTTTTTCCCCGGCTAGCAATCAGCCCCAGCATTTT
once	TRBV7-3	TRBJ2-3	.	CASSATGQTDTQYF	TGTGCCAGCAGCGCCACTGGACAGACAGATACGCAGTATTTT
once	TRBV30	TRBJ1-2	.	CAWGQGGHGYTF	TGTGCCTGGGGGCAGGGTGGGCATGGCTACACCTTC
.	TRBV6-2/TRBV6-3	TRBJ1-5	.	CASSPPMQPQHF	TGTGCCAGCAGTCCCCCCATGCAGCCCCAGCATTTT
.	TRBV25-1	TRBJ1-1	.	CASSPRGLNTEAFF	TGTGCCAGCAGCCCCCGGGGGTTGAACACTGAAGCTTTCTTT
.	TRBV7-8	TRBJ2-1	TRBD2	CASSSRRTSRNEQFF	TGTGCCAGCAGCTCGAGGCGGACTAGCCGCAATGAGCAGTTCTTC
.	TRBV18	TRBJ2-7	TRBD1	CASSREQGVWEQYF	TGTGCCAGCTCACGCGAACAGGGGGTATGGGAGCAGTACTTC
once	TRBV5-3	TRBJ2-7	.	CARSLETAQKYF	TGTGCCAGAAGCTTAGAGACAGCCCAAAAGTACTTC
.	TRBV5-6	TRBJ2-1	.	CASSLRQAIFDEQFF	TGTGCCAGCAGCTTGAGACAGGCCATTTTCGATGAGCAGTTCTTC
.	TRBV6-1	TRBJ1-3	.	CASSEVGANTIYF	TGTGCCAGCAGTGAAGTTGGAGCAAACACCATATATTTT
.	TRBV7-2	TRBJ1-5	TRBD1	CASRGTGLNQPQHF	TGTGCCAGCAGGGGGACAGGGCTCAATCAGCCCCAGCATTTT
.	TRBV2	TRBJ1-4	.	CASSEEANEKLFF	TGTGCCAGCAGTGAGGAGGCTAATGAAAAACTGTTTTTT
.	TRBV18	TRBJ1-4	TRBD1	CASSPDRDEKLFF	TGTGCCAGCTCACCGGACAGGGATGAAAAACTGTTTTTT
.	TRBV9	TRBJ1-2	.	CASSPSGQTLNYGYTF	TGTGCCAGCAGCCCTAGCGGACAGACTTTAAACTATGGCTACACCTTC
once	TRBV28	TRBJ2-5	.	CASSTSLGNQETQYF	TGTGCCAGCAGTACCTCCTTAGGTAACCAAGAGACCCAGTACTTC
once	TRBV9	TRBJ1-6	.	CASSVERNNSPLHF	TGTGCCAGCAGCGTAGAGAGGAACAATTCACCCCTCCACTTT
.	TRBV7-2	TRBJ2-7	TRBD2	CASRPGTSGYEQYF	TGTGCCAGCAGGCCCGGGACTAGCGGATACGAGCAGTACTTC
.	TRBV3-1/TRBV3-2	TRBJ2-3	.	CASSQETGRGPTDTQYF	TGTGCCAGCAGCCAAGAAACGGGGCGGGGTCCCACAGATACGCAGTATTTT
.	TRBV10-1	TRBJ1-5	.	CASTPVWQPGQPQHF	TGCGCCAGCACCCCTGTGTGGCAGCCGGGACAGCCCCAGCATTTT
.	TRBV2	TRBJ1-4	TRBD1	CASRAGQGAEKLFF	TGTGCCAGCAGAGCGGGACAGGGAGCTGAAAAACTGTTTTTT
.	TRBV28	TRBJ1-2	TRBD1	CASSPATGGSSYTF	TGTGCCAGCAGTCCAGCGACAGGGGGCTCAAGCTACACCTTC
.	TRBV9	TRBJ1-2	.	CASSVVEGTNTF	TGTGCCAGCAGCGTAGTCGAGGGGACGAATACCTTC
.	TRBV15	TRBJ1-1	.	CATRRQLNTEAFF	TGTGCCACCCGAAGACAGTTGAACACTGAAGCTTTCTTT
.	TRBV7-2	TRBJ2-7	TRBD2	CASSLGVGGSYEQYF	TGTGCCAGCAGCTTAGGGGTCGGGGGGTCCTACGAGCAGTACTTC